Each of the 30 T cell receptor beta chains below was sequenced from the same sample in a study of early T cells in non-severe SARS-CoV-2 infection. TCRdb used MiXCR to reprocess the 5' RACE reads, holding one entry per CDR3 protein. The data show tens of thousands of distinct CDR3 sequences, roughly 5.7% seen once. Sequenced sample: whole blood. The receptors here all came from an adult who was a healthcare worker with PCR-confirmed SARS-CoV-2 infection or an uninfected control (not recorded which).

This clonotype appeared many times. The chain combines TRBV20-1 with TRBJ1-3; D might be TRBD1 (5 bases). Germline V lookup: CDR1 DFQATT, CDR2 SNEGSKA (reference sequence). With 4 bases removed from V and 0 bases from J, the gap between germline ends came to 16 bases. This CDR3 is built from 16 residues. The chain's CDR3 is CSATTDGGISGNTIYF. DNA for the CDR3: TGCAGTGCTACAACGGACGGGGGGATCTCTGGAAACACCATATATTTT.

This clonotype was seen only a few times. V and J are TRBV15 and TRBJ2-6; D unclear. CDR3 length: 15 residues. Germline loops: CDR1 LNHNV, CDR2 YYDKDF (reference sequence). V lost 3 bases, J lost 0 bases, and 6 bases lay in between. The CDR3 region has the DNA TGTGCCACCAGCAGTCGGAGCTCTGGGGCCAACGTCCTGACTTTC. The encoded protein is CATSSRSSGANVLTF.

This clonotype was found a few times. This chain connects TRBV28 to TRBJ2-1; 13 nucleotides match TRBD2. Germline trimming cut 4 bases from V and 7 bases from J; bases unmatched to any gene: 7. CDR3 size: 16 residues. Germline assignment: CDR1 MDHEN and CDR2 SYDVKM. CDR3 nucleotides: TGTGCCAGCAGTTCGCCGACTAGCGGGAGGAGGAATGAGCAGTTCTTC. Protein: CASSSPTSGRRNEQFF.

This clonotype was counted ten times or more. The chain uses TRBV11-3 and TRBJ2-1, with 7 bases matching TRBD2. The germline V gene has CDR1 SGHNT and CDR2 YENEEA. J lost 3 bases, V lost 5 bases, and 4 bases had no gene match. CDR3 length equals 14 residues. Written as DNA, the CDR3 is TGTGCCAGCAGCAAAAGGACTAGCTACAATGAGCAGTTCTTC. Residues: CASSKRTSYNEQFF.

V is TRBV6-2 or TRBV6-3 and J is TRBJ2-1; D might be TRBD1 or TRBD2, each matching 5 bases. Germline V gene data show CDR1 as MNHEY and CDR2 as SVGEGT. Trimming stripped 7 bases from V and 8 bases from J, with 18 bases between. CDR3 length: 14 amino acids. The CDR3 spells CASTRDLLADEQFF. The CDR3 DNA sequence: TGTGCCAGCACCAGGGACCTATTAGCCGATGAGCAGTTCTTC.

This clonotype was seen ten or more times. The chain uses TRBV28 and TRBJ1-5; possibly TRBD1 for D (5 bases). V was cut by 8 bases and J by 3 bases, with 11 bases left in between. Germline CDR1 and CDR2: MDHEN and SYDVKM. This CDR3 is 13 amino acids long. The CDR3 DNA follows: TGTGCCAGCGATGGGACGGACAATCAGCCCCAGCATTTT. This codes for CASDGTDNQPQHF.

This clonotype has more than one count but fewer than ten. The genes are TRBV11-2 and TRBJ1-2; no clear D gene. Germline-derived CDR1 and CDR2 are SGHAT and FQNNGV. This CDR3 comprises 17 residues. The ends were cut back, 0 bases at V and 0 bases at J, with 14 bases in the middle. In DNA, the CDR3 is TGTGCCAGCAGCTTAGATCTTTTGGGCAGTCCTAACTATGGCTACACCTTC. Translating gives CASSLDLLGSPNYGYTF.

This clonotype has at least ten counts. The chain carries TRBV5-1 and TRBJ2-1, with 9 nucleotides matching TRBD1. In germline, CDR1 is SGHRS, CDR2 YFSETQ. V lost 7 bases and J lost 5; bases outside the gene matches: 16. This CDR3 has 17 amino acids. The CDR3 loop reads CASSLLGTGRSHNEQFF. CDR3 DNA sequence: TGCGCCAGCTCCTTGCTGGGGACAGGGAGGTCCCACAATGAGCAGTTCTTC. Full variable domain (rest looked up from reference TRBV5-1 and TRBJ2-1): KAGVTQTPRYLIKTRGQQVTLSCSPISGHRSVSWYQQTPGQGLQFLFEYFSETQRNKGNFPGRFSGRQFSNSRSEMNVSTLELGDSALYLCASSLLGTGRSHNEQFFGPGTRLTVL.

This clonotype was seen at least ten times. Sequence at one end of the junction differs from germline and may be a read error. V usage is TRBV7-2 and J usage is TRBJ2-5; D may be TRBD1 or TRBD2 (6 bases each). Germline V CDR1 and CDR2: SGHTA, FQGNSA. The CDR3 runs 16 residues. CDR3 in amino acids: CASSSPPPGHGGTQHF. The CDR3 DNA reads as TGTGCCAGCAGCTCACCCCCCCCGGGACATGGGGGGACCCAGCACTTC.

This clonotype was seen ten or more times. J is TRBJ2-1 and V is TRBV24-1; 8 nucleotides line up with TRBD1. Germline-derived CDR1 and CDR2 are KGHDR and SFDVKD. Unmatched junction bases numbered 8, after V lost 5 bases and J lost 9 bases. This CDR3 is built from 14 residues. This chain's CDR3 is CATSGPGGYGEQFF. CDR3 bases: TGTGCCACCAGTGGGCCAGGGGGCTACGGTGAGCAGTTCTTC.

The J gene is TRBJ2-6, the V gene TRBV11-2, with D tentatively TRBD2 (5 bases). Trimming pared 5 bases from V and 2 bases from J, leaving 13 bases between. The CDR3 has 16 amino acids. Germline lookup yields CDR1 SGHAT and CDR2 FQNNGV. CDR3 DNA: TGTGCCAGCAGCCCAAGGCGGGTCCCTGGGGCCAACGTCCTGACTTTC. This codes for CASSPRRVPGANVLTF.

This clonotype was seen ten or more times. This rearrangement joins TRBV23-1 to TRBJ2-6; D remains unclear. TRBV23-1 is assigned to the ORF class and has an uncertain function. V dropped 7 bases and J dropped 2 bases, with 15 bases sitting between them. CDR3 length: 16 residues. For the CDR3, the DNA is TGCGCCAGCATCGGAGAGTTTTTCCCTGGGGCCAACGTCCTGACTTTC. Protein product: CASIGEFFPGANVLTF.

This clonotype was counted ten times or more. The V gene is TRBV11-2, the J gene TRBJ1-5; weak D call: TRBD1 (6 bases). From germline, CDR1 is SGHAT and CDR2 FQNNGV. Deletions cut 1 base from V and 3 bases from J, with 7 bases between. The CDR3 loop spans 14 amino acids. CDR3 nucleotide sequence: TGTGCCAGCAGCTTAGGGGGGGCCAATCAGCCCCAGCATTTT. It specifies CASSLGGANQPQHF.

This chain uses TRBV21-1 with TRBJ2-7; the table's TRBD1 call for D was not verified on the DNA. TRBV21-1 is a pseudogene segment. The CDR3 runs to 15 residues. For the CDR3, the DNA is TGTGCCAGCAGCCCCCTATCGACCCGCAACTCCGAGCAGTACGTC. Translated, it gives CASSPLSTRNSEQYV.

This clonotype was seen a handful of times. Possible read error: a much larger clone is one base away. The genes are TRBV3-1 and TRBJ2-7, with 7 bases aligning to TRBD1. CDR3 length: 13 residues. V gave up 2 bases and J gave up 2 bases; unmatched junction bases: 0. The germline CDR1 and CDR2 sequences are LGHDT and YNNKEL (reference sequence). CDR3 region: CASSQQGAYEQYF. In DNA form, the CDR3 reads TGTGCCAGCAGCCAACAGGGGGCCTACGAGCAGTACTTC.

Many counts were recorded for this clonotype. V usage is TRBV11-2 and J usage is TRBJ2-7; no firm D call. CDR1 is SGHAT, CDR2 FQNNGV, per germline. Trimming stripped 5 bases from V and 0 bases from J, with 5 bases between. The CDR3 totals 12 residues. CDR3 nucleotides: TGTGCCAGCAGCCCCTCCTCCTACGAGCAGTACTTC. Protein sequence: CASSPSSYEQYF.

Many counts were recorded for this clonotype. This chain links TRBV20-1 with TRBJ1-6; 9 bases match TRBD1. V shed 6 bases and J 9 bases; nucleotides not matched to a gene: 6. The length of the CDR3 is 13 residues. From germline, CDR1 is DFQATT and CDR2 SNEGSKA (reference sequence). The chain's CDR3 is CSAWDRVGSPLHF. CDR3 in DNA: TGCAGTGCATGGGACAGGGTTGGTTCACCCCTCCACTTT.

This clonotype was seen at least ten times. The gene calls are TRBV5-6 and TRBJ1-1; maybe TRBD1 (5 bases). The CDR3 is made up of 14 amino acids. Germline CDR1 and CDR2: SGHDT and YYEEEE. Between the trimmed V and J ends, which lost 4 bases and 1 base, there was a span of 11 bases. CDR3 coding DNA: TGTGCCAGCAGCGGCGGACAATCGAACACTGAAGCTTTCTTT. It yields the protein CASSGGQSNTEAFF.

Many counts were recorded for this clonotype. The chain employs TRBV7-9 and TRBJ1-2; D unresolved. The CDR3 length is 12 residues. In germline, CDR1 is SEHNR, CDR2 FQNEAQ (reference sequence). The germline V and J ends were trimmed by 5 bases and 4 bases, with 8 bases remaining between them. The CDR3 loop reads CASSISFYGYTF. In DNA, the CDR3 is TGTGCCAGCAGCATTAGTTTCTATGGCTACACCTTC.

This clonotype was detected many times. J is TRBJ2-5 and V is TRBV12-3 or TRBV12-4; D may be TRBD1 (5 bases). The V and J ends lost 7 bases and 5 bases respectively, with 20 bases between them. This CDR3 comprises 15 residues. The CDR3 nucleotides read TGTGCCAGCACCTCCGCCGTAGGGGCCCAGGAGACCCAGTACTTC. Protein product: CASTSAVGAQETQYF.

The chain combines TRBV28 with TRBJ2-3; 7 nucleotides agree with TRBD2. V shed 3 bases, J shed 1 base, and the junction held 1 base outside the gene matches. Per germline, CDR1 MDHEN and CDR2 SYDVKM. CDR3 length: 14 amino acids. CDR3 in DNA: TGTGCCAGCAGTTTGGGACTACGCACAGATACGCAGTATTTT. Protein sequence: CASSLGLRTDTQYF. Combining the CDR3 with reference TRBV28 and TRBJ2-3 gives the whole variable domain DVKVTQSSRYLVKRTGEKVFLECVQDMDHENMFWYRQDPGLGLRLIYFSYDVKMKEKGDIPEGYSVSREKKERFSLILESASTNQTSMYLCASSLGLRTDTQYFGPGTRLTVL.

This clonotype was counted at least ten times. J is TRBJ2-3 and V is TRBV19; D is possibly TRBD1 (6 bases). CDR1 and CDR2 (germline): LNHDA, SQIVND (reference sequence). V lost 1 base to trimming and J lost 2 bases, with 13 bases between them. The CDR3 totals 16 residues. The DNA of the CDR3 is TGTGCCAGTAGTATAGGTGGCAGGGGAGTCACAGATACGCAGTATTTT. Translating gives CASSIGGRGVTDTQYF.

At least ten counts were recorded for this clonotype. V and J are TRBV27 and TRBJ1-4; a weak D match, TRBD1 (6 bases). The CDR3 loop spans 14 amino acids. The V end lost 6 bases, the J end lost 5 bases, and 13 bases lay between the germline ends. Germline V gives CDR1 MNHEY, CDR2 SMNVEV (reference sequence). The CDR3 DNA reads TGTGCCAGCAGGTTAGGGGGGCGGAATGAAAAACTGTTTTTT. Encoded protein: CASRLGGRNEKLFF.

V is TRBV30 and J is TRBJ1-3; no definite D call. Germline-derived CDR1 and CDR2 are GTSNPN and SVGIG (reference sequence). V was pared by 3 bases and J by 4 bases, with 7 bases between. This CDR3 spans 12 amino acids. In nucleotides, the CDR3 is TGTGCCTGGAGCCTTTCCGGAAACACCATATATTTT. Protein: CAWSLSGNTIYF.

This clonotype came up many times. This chain joins TRBV20-1 and TRBJ2-7, with 8 bases fitting TRBD2. Germline CDR1 DFQATT, CDR2 SNEGSKA (reference sequence). With 0 bases clipped from V and 6 bases from J, the junction kept 7 bases outside the gene matches. The CDR3 has 14 amino acids. In DNA form, the CDR3 reads TGCAGTGCTAGAGACTCGGGAGGGAGCTCCGAGCAGTACGTC. Translating gives CSARDSGGSSEQYV.

This clonotype has a count of ten or more. The CDR3 coding sequence is TGCAGTGCCGGGGACGGACCTAACTATGGCTACACCTTC. Translated, it gives CSAGDGPNYGYTF. This chain connects TRBV20-1 to TRBJ1-2, with D perhaps matching TRBD1 (5 bases). CDR3 size: 13 residues. Trimming removed 6 bases at V and 0 bases at J, with 11 bases between. Germline CDR1 is DFQATT and CDR2 is SNEGSKA (reference sequence).

This clonotype was recorded many times. The chain employs TRBV3-1 and TRBJ2-6; a weak D match, TRBD1 (6 bases). The CDR3 sequence is 16 residues long. Germline CDR1 and CDR2: LGHDT and YNNKEL (reference sequence). V was cut by 2 bases and J by 2 bases, with 10 bases left in between. The CDR3 DNA reads TGTGCCAGCAGCCAACTACAGGGCACTGGGGCCAACGTCCTGACTTTC. Protein product: CASSQLQGTGANVLTF.

This clonotype was seen repeatedly, ten times or more. V gene TRBV20-1 combines with J gene TRBJ2-1; 13 nucleotides line up with TRBD2. The V and J ends lost 3 bases and 9 bases, in that order; junction bases with no gene match: 8. The germline V gene encodes CDR1 DFQATT and CDR2 SNEGSKA (reference sequence). The CDR3 length is 15 residues. CDR3 DNA: TGCAGTGCTAGCAGGACTAGCGGGAGTGGTAGTGAGCAGTTCTTC. Encoded protein: CSASRTSGSGSEQFF.

This clonotype has a count of ten or more. The CDR3 is CASSQGSANPRENEQFF. CDR3 DNA: TGCGCCAGCAGCCAAGGCTCCGCTAACCCGCGGGAGAATGAGCAGTTCTTC. The chain combines TRBV4-3 with TRBJ2-1; TRBD2 agrees at 7 bases. The V and J ends lost 1 base and 7 bases, in that order; junction bases with no gene match: 13. The CDR3 has 17 residues. CDR1 LGHNA and CDR2 YSLEER come from the germline V gene.

This clonotype showed up many times. The rearrangement uses TRBV14 and TRBJ2-1, with D possibly matching TRBD2 (5 bases). Germline V gene data show CDR1 as SGHDN and CDR2 as FVKESK. The germline V and J ends were trimmed by 1 base and 0 bases, with 19 bases remaining between them. The CDR3 contains 19 residues. The CDR3 DNA reads TGTGCCAGCAGCCAAGGTCGGTATCGCGGGCCCTCCTCCTACAATGAGCAGTTCTTC. It is translated as CASSQGRYRGPSSYNEQFF.